These 3 T cell receptor beta chains share one sample of origin, sequenced in a study of T-cell reconstitution after alpha-beta-depleted transplantation in children. The TCRbeta library was prepared with unique molecular identifiers. TCRdb itself ran the PCR reads through MiXCR, one entry per CDR3 protein. The sample records 55,000 to 65,000 distinct CDR3 sequences, around 40% being singletons. The source was PBMCs, mostly from graft donor cells, collected 360 days after TCRalphabeta/CD19-depleted stem cell transplant. These receptors all stem from a male patient younger than 18 who had a stem cell transplant for acute lymphoblastic leukemia, so the T cells may come from the graft donor.

V usage is TRBV20-1 and J usage is TRBJ1-1; no clear D. Germline CDR1 reads DFQATT; CDR2 reads SNEGSKA (reference sequence). The CDR3 totals 11 residues. CDR3 nucleotide sequence: TGCACAACGGGGTCGAACACTGAAGCTTTCTTT. It yields the protein CTTGSNTEAFF.

The gene calls are TRBV7-8 and TRBJ2-7; 7 nucleotides match TRBD1. This CDR3 is 16 amino acids long. J lost 3 bases, V lost 4 bases, and 12 bases had no gene match. Per germline, CDR1 SGHVS and CDR2 FQNEAQ. The CDR3: CASSWDRNITSYEQYF. The CDR3 bases are TGTGCCAGCAGCTGGGACAGAAACATTACAAGCTACGAGCAGTACTTC.

As to this clonotype: Likely a read error: the CDR3 ends without its conserved phenylalanine or tryptophan. The gene calls are TRBV27 and TRBJ1-1; D gene ambiguous. The V and J ends lost 7 bases and 5 bases respectively, with 14 bases between them. CDR1 and CDR2 (germline): MNHEY, SMNVEV (reference sequence). CDR3 length: 13 amino acids. The CDR3 DNA reads TGTGCCAGCACCCCCAGAGGGAGGACTGAAGCTTTCTCT. Translated: CASTPRGRTEAFS.